One sample yielded the 20 T cell receptor beta chains listed below, sequenced in a study of PD-1 blockade in mismatch repair-deficient tumors. Here immunoSEQ multiplex PCR was the method, and the copy in TCRdb shows in-frame clones only, minus some. The top ten hold approximately 5.5% of the sample, which has 70,000 to 95,000 clones, roughly 80% seen once. This material consisted of peripheral blood, taken 44 weeks after starting pembrolizumab. These receptors all stem from an adult with mismatch repair-deficient cancer.

The chain joins TRBV5-5 to TRBJ1-2; D is possibly TRBD1 (6 bases). The CDR3 length is 12 residues. Germline-derived CDR1 and CDR2 are SGHKS and YYEKEE (reference sequence). V was shortened by 0 bases and J by 11 bases, with 11 bases between the two germline ends. CDR3 protein: CASSLGTAGYTF. As DNA, the CDR3 is TGTGCCAGCAGCTTGGGGACAGCAGGATACACCTTC.

V and J are TRBV5-4 and TRBJ2-1; 7 bases fit TRBD1. The V and J ends lost 5 bases and 1 base, in that order; junction bases with no gene match: 9. The CDR3 extends over 16 amino acids. From germline, CDR1 is SGHNT and CDR2 YYREEE (reference sequence). CDR3 amino acids: CASSSNTGQSYNEQFF. CDR3 DNA: TGTGCCAGCAGTTCAAACACGGGACAGTCCTACAATGAGCAGTTCTTC.

The rearrangement joins TRBV6-1 to TRBJ1-4; D unclear. The CDR3 contains 15 residues. With 2 bases removed from V and 5 bases from J, the gap between germline ends came to 12 bases. CDR1 is MNHNS and CDR2 is SASEGT in the germline V gene. CDR3 protein: CASSETARLNEKLFF. CDR3 coding DNA: TGTGCCAGCAGTGAAACGGCCAGGCTAAATGAAAAACTGTTTTTT.

The chain combines TRBV9 with TRBJ2-1, with 8 bases matching TRBD2. Germline values: CDR1 SGDLS, CDR2 YYNGEE. This CDR3 is built from 17 residues. V trimming: 3 bases; J trimming: 10 bases; junction bases outside the gene matches: 18. CDR3 protein: CASSEAGRRAGVNEQFF. CDR3 sequence (DNA): TGTGCCAGCAGCGAGGCTGGGCGGCGAGCGGGAGTAAACGAGCAGTTCTTC.

The chain carries TRBV5-1 and TRBJ2-3; D remains unclear. Germline V gene sequence: CDR1 SGHRS, CDR2 YFSETQ. V gave up 0 bases and J gave up 6 bases, with 5 bases separating them. The CDR3 is 12 residues long. The DNA for the CDR3 is TGCGCCAGCAGCTTGGGGTCCGATACGCAGTATTTT. This gives the protein CASSLGSDTQYF. Filled out from reference TRBV5-1 and TRBJ2-3, the complete variable domain reads KAGVTQTPRYLIKTRGQQVTLSCSPISGHRSVSWYQQTPGQGLQFLFEYFSETQRNKGNFPGRFSGRQFSNSRSEMNVSTLELGDSALYLCASSLGSDTQYFGPGTRLTVL.

The table lists this clone with a count of one. This chain joins TRBV7-8 and TRBJ2-7, with D hard to call. The length of the CDR3 is 13 residues. Deletions cut 3 bases from V and 3 bases from J, with 9 bases between. The V gene's germline CDR1 is SGHVS and CDR2 FQNEAQ. CDR3 DNA sequence: TGTGCCAGCAGCTTTGGACCCATCTACGAGCAGTACTTC. Its translation is CASSFGPIYEQYF.

The gene calls are TRBV6-6 and TRBJ1-1; unclear D gene. With 6 bases removed from V and 1 base from J, the gap between germline ends came to 15 bases. The CDR3 runs 15 residues. Germline V gene data show CDR1 as MNHNY and CDR2 as SVGAGI (reference sequence). The CDR3 nucleotides are TGTGCCAGCAGCCCGGGAGCTAGATCGAACACTGAAGCTTTCTTT. It codes for CASSPGARSNTEAFF.

This chain links TRBV7-2 with TRBJ2-1; 14 nucleotides match TRBD2. J lost 0 bases, V lost 8 bases, and 9 bases had no gene match. CDR3 length equals 18 residues. The germline V gene has CDR1 SGHTA and CDR2 FQGNSA. CDR3 region: CASRQTSGRASSYNEQFF. The CDR3 coding sequence is TGTGCCAGCCGCCAGACTAGCGGGAGGGCGAGCTCCTACAATGAGCAGTTCTTC.

The chain uses TRBV6-1 and TRBJ1-1, with D possibly TRBD1 on 6 matching bases. This CDR3 is built from 13 residues. CDR1 and CDR2 (germline): MNHNS, SASEGT. V was trimmed by 10 bases and J by 1 base, leaving 13 bases between them. Written as DNA, the CDR3 is TGTGCCACTACCCAGGGGCGGAACACTGAAGCTTTCTTT. Its translation: CATTQGRNTEAFF.

This clone has only a few counts. The V call is TRBV7-9, the J call TRBJ2-7; D is possibly TRBD1 (6 bases). CDR1 is SEHNR and CDR2 is FQNEAQ in the germline V gene (reference sequence). There are 14 residues in the CDR3. V was pared by 5 bases and J by 2 bases, with 13 bases between. The CDR3 coding sequence is TGTGCCAGCAGCCCCAGAAGGGGGACCTACGAGCAGTACTTC. It codes for CASSPRRGTYEQYF.

This chain joins TRBV29-1 and TRBJ1-1, with D tentatively TRBD1 (6 bases). The V gene lost 3 bases and the J gene lost 0 bases, with 11 bases spanning the gap. The CDR3 has 14 residues. Germline V CDR1 and CDR2: SQVTM, ANQGSEA. CDR3 region: CSVDGGRMNTEAFF. The CDR3 DNA follows: TGCAGCGTTGACGGGGGGCGGATGAACACTGAAGCTTTCTTT.

V is TRBV19 and J is TRBJ2-7; a possible D gene is TRBD2 (5 bases). Trimming stripped 6 bases from V and 4 bases from J, with 16 bases between. The CDR3 sequence is 14 residues long. Germline V gene lookup returns CDR1 LNHDA and CDR2 SQIVND (reference sequence). CDR3 sequence reads: CASSSVFGKYEQYF. CDR3 sequence (DNA): TGTGCCAGTAGCTCGGTCTTCGGGAAGTACGAGCAGTACTTC.

About this clone: The germline gene is not matched at one end of the junction; a read error may be the cause. The chain employs TRBV28 and TRBJ2-3, with D uncertain. Germline-derived CDR1 and CDR2 are MDHEN and SYDVKM. This CDR3 is built from 11 residues. CDR3 residues: CASTSDRTLHF. The CDR3 nucleotides read TGTGCCAGCACCAGTGATCGGACCCTTCATTTT.

The chain combines TRBV7-2 with TRBJ1-4; no definite D call. Germline V gives CDR1 SGHTA, CDR2 FQGNSA. The CDR3 loop spans 14 amino acids. V was cut by 4 bases and J by 7 bases, with 13 bases left in between. CDR3 DNA: TGTGCCAGCAGCTCTAGATTGGAGGGTGAAAAACTGTTTTTT. It codes for CASSSRLEGEKLFF. Full variable domain (remainder filled in from reference TRBV7-2 and TRBJ1-4): GAGVSQSPSNKVTEKGKDVELRCDPISGHTALYWYRQSLGQGLEFLIYFQGNSAPDKSGLPSDRFSAERTGGSVSTLTIQRTQQEDSAVYLCASSSRLEGEKLFFGSGTQLSVL.

This clone showed up just a few times. This rearrangement joins TRBV25-1 to TRBJ2-1; 11 nucleotides line up with TRBD2. Trimming removed 3 bases from V and 1 base from J; junction bases left unmatched: 2. The CDR3 spans 16 residues. Germline CDR1 MGHDK, CDR2 SYGVNS. The CDR3 nucleotides are TGTGCCAGCAGTGACGGACTAGCGGGTTCCTACAATGAGCAGTTCTTC. Its protein is CASSDGLAGSYNEQFF.

The rearrangement uses TRBV18 and TRBJ2-7; TRBD1 is a possible D gene (6 bases). Trimming took 0 bases from V and 0 from J, leaving 9 bases between them. Germline assignment: CDR1 KGHSH and CDR2 LQKENI. The CDR3 covers 15 residues. CDR3 sequence: CASSPPSQGSYEQYF. The CDR3 nucleotides are TGTGCCAGCTCACCACCCTCACAGGGCTCCTACGAGCAGTACTTC.

V gene TRBV6-1 combines with J gene TRBJ2-2; 12 nucleotides align to TRBD2. J lost 5 bases, V lost 7 bases, and 5 bases had no gene match. The germline CDR1 and CDR2 sequences are MNHNS and SASEGT. CDR3 length: 15 amino acids. The CDR3 DNA is TGTGCCAGCAAGTCCGGACTAGCGGGAACCGGGGAGCTGTTTTTT. It specifies CASKSGLAGTGELFF.

This clone has more than one count but fewer than ten. This rearrangement joins TRBV25-1 to TRBJ1-2; D possibly corresponds to TRBD1 (5 bases). Germline V gene data show CDR1 as MGHDK and CDR2 as SYGVNS. This CDR3 has 13 residues. Deletions cut 11 bases from V and 4 bases from J, with 17 bases between. CDR3 DNA: TGTGCCGTAAACCGCGGGGGAGGCTATGGCTACACCTTC. It translates to CAVNRGGGYGYTF.

CDR3 nucleotide sequence: TGTGCCAGCAGTTTCTCGTCGGATCCTTACCAAGAGACCCAGTACTTC. Translation: CASSFSSDPYQETQYF. The chain has TRBV28 and TRBJ2-5; unclear D gene. The CDR3 is made up of 16 amino acids. Trimming shortened V by 3 bases and J by 0 bases, and 14 bases separated the two germline ends. CDR1 and CDR2 (germline): MDHEN, SYDVKM. The full variable domain, rest sourced from reference TRBV28 and TRBJ2-5, is DVKVTQSSRYLVKRTGEKVFLECVQDMDHENMFWYRQDPGLGLRLIYFSYDVKMKEKGDIPEGYSVSREKKERFSLILESASTNQTSMYLCASSFSSDPYQETQYFGPGTRLLVL.

The chain links TRBV11-3 to TRBJ2-7, with 9 bases that match TRBD2. The CDR3 spans 14 residues. Germline V gene data show CDR1 as SGHNT and CDR2 as YENEEA. V was clipped by 5 bases and J by 6 bases; unmatched bases: 8. CDR3 nucleotide sequence: TGTGCCAGCAGCCTCATAGCGGGAGCCGGCGAGCAGTACTTC. Protein product: CASSLIAGAGEQYF.